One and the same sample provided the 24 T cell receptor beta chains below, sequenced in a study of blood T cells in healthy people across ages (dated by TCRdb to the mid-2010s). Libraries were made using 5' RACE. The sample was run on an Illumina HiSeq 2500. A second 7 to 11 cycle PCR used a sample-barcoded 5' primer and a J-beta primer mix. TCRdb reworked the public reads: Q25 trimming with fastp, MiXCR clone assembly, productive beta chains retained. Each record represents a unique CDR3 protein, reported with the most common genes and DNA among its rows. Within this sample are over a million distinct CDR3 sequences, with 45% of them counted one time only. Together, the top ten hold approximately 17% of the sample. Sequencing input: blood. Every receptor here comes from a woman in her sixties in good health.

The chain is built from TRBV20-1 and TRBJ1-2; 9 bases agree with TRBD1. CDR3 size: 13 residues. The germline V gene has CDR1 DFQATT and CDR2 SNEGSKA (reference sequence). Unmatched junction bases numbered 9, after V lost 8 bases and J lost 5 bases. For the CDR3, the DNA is TGCAGTCATCAGACAGGGGGATCGTATGGCTACACCTTC. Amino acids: CSHQTGGSYGYTF.

The chain's CDR3 is CSVESQGDEQFF. The CDR3 nucleotides are TGCAGCGTTGAATCACAGGGCGATGAGCAGTTCTTC. The rearrangement joins TRBV29-1 to TRBJ2-1; D is possibly TRBD1 (6 bases). Trimming left V 2 bases short and J 8 bases short, with 10 bases between. From germline, CDR1 is SQVTM and CDR2 ANQGSEA. This CDR3 has 12 residues.

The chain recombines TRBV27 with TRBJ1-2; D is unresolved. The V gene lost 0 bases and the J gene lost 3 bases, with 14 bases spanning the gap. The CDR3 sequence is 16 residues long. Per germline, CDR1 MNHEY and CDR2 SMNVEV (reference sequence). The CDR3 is CASSLSMRAADYGYTF. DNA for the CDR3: TGTGCCAGCAGTTTATCTATGCGGGCTGCGGACTATGGCTACACCTTC.

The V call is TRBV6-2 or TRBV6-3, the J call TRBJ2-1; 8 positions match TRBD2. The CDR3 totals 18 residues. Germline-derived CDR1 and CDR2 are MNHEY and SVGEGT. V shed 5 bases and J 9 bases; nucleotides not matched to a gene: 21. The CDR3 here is CASSDQPLGTRKGSEQFF. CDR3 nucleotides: TGTGCCAGCAGTGACCAACCCCTCGGGACTAGGAAGGGCAGTGAGCAGTTCTTC.

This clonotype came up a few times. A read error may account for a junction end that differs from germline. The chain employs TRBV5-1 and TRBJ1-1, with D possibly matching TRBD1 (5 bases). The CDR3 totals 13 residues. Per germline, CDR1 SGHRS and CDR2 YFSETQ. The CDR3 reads CASSVGVKTEAFF. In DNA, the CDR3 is TGCGCCAGCAGCGTGGGGGTGAAGACTGAAGCTTTCTTT.

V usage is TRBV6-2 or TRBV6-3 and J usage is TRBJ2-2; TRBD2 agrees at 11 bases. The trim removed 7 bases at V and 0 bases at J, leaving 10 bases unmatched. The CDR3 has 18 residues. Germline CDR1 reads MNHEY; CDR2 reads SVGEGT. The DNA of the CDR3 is TGTGCCAGCAAGGGACTAGCGGCTAATGTCCCGAACACCGGGGAGCTGTTTTTT. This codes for CASKGLAANVPNTGELFF.

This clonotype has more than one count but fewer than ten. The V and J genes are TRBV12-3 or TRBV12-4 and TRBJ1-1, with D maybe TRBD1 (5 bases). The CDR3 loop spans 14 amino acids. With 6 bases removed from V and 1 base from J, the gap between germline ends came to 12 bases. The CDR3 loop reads CASSLGHWNTEAFF. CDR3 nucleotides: TGTGCCAGCAGCCTCGGACACTGGAACACTGAAGCTTTCTTT.

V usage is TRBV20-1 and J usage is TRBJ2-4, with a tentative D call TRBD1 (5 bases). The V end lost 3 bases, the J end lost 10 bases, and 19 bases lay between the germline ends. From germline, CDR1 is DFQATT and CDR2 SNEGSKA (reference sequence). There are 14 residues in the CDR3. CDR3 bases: TGCAGTGCTAGGAAGGGTGAAGGGGCCTTTATTCAGTACTTC. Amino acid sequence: CSARKGEGAFIQYF.

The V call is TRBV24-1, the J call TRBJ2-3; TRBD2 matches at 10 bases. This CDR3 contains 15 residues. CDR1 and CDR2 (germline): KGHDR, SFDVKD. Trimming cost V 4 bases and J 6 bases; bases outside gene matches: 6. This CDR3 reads CATSEAGLAKDTQYF. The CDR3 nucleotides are TGTGCCACCAGTGAGGCGGGACTAGCGAAGGATACGCAGTATTTT.

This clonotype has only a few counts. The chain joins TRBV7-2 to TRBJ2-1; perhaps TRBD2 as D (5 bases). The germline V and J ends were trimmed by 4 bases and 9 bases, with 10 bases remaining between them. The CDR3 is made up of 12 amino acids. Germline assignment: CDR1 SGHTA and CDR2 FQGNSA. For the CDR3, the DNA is TGTGCCAGCAGCTCCGGACTTTCTGAGCAGTTCTTC. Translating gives CASSSGLSEQFF.

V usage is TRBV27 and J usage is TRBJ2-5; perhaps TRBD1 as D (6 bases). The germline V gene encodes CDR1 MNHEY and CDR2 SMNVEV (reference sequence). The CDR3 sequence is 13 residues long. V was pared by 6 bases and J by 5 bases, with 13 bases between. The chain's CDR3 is CASRTGLLETQYF. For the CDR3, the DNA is TGTGCCAGCAGGACAGGCCTCCTCGAGACCCAGTACTTC.

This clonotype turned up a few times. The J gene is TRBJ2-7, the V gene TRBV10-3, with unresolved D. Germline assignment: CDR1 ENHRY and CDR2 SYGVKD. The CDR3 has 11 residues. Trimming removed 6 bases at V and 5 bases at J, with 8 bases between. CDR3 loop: CAIRMADEQYF. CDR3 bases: TGTGCCATCAGAATGGCCGACGAGCAGTACTTC.

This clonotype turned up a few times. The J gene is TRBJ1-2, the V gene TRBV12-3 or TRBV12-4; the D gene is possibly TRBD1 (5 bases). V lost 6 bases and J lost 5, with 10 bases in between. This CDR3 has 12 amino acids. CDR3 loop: CASSSGTYGYTF. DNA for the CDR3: TGTGCCAGCAGCTCAGGGACTTATGGCTACACCTTC.

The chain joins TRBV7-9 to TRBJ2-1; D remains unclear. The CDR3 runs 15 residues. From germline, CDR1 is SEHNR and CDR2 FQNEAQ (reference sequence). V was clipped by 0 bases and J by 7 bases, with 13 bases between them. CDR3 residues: CASSLAGLGTNEQFF. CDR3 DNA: TGTGCCAGCAGCTTAGCTGGTCTAGGCACTAATGAGCAGTTCTTC.

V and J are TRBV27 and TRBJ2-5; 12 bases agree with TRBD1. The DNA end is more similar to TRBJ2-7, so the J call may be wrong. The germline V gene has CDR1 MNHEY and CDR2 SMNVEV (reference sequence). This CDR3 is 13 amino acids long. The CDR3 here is CASGDRGPYEQYF. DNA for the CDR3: TGTGCCAGTGGGGACAGGGGGCCCTACGAGCAGTACTTC.

The CDR3: CASSPGQPLSYEQYF. CDR3 nucleotides: TGTGCCAGCAGCCCAGGACAGCCACTATCCTACGAGCAGTACTTC. V and J are TRBV6-5 and TRBJ2-7, with D possibly TRBD1 on 6 matching bases. V lost 6 bases and J lost 1, with 16 bases in between. CDR1 is MNHEY and CDR2 is SVGAGI in the germline V gene. This CDR3 comprises 15 residues.

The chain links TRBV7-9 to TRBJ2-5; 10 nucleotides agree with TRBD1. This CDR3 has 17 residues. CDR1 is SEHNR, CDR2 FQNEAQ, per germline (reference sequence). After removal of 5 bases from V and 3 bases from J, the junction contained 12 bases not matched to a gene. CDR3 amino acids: CASSTMAGTGAKETQYF. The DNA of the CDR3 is TGTGCCAGCAGCACCATGGCCGGGACAGGGGCCAAAGAGACCCAGTACTTC.

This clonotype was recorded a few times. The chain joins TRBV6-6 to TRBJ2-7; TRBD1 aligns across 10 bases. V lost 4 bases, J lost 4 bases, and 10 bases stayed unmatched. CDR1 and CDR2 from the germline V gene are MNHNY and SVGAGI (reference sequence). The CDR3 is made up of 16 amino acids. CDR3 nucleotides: TGTGCCAGCAGTTCCTCACTCGGACAGGGGGGGTACGAGCAGTACTTC. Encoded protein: CASSSSLGQGGYEQYF.

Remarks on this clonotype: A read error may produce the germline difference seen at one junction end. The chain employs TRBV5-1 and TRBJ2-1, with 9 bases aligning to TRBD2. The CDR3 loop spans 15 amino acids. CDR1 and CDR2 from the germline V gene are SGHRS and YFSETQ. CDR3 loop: CASRLAGGVYNEQFF. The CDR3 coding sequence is TGCGCCAGCAGGTTGGCGGGAGGGGTCTACAATGAGCAGTTCTTC.

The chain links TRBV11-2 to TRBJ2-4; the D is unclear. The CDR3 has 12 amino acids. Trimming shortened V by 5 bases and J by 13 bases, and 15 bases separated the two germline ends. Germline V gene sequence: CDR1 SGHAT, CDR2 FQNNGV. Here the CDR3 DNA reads TGTGCCAGCAGCACCGGAGTGGGTGAGCAGTACTTC. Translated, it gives CASSTGVGEQYF.

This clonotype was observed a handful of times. The CDR3 sequence: CASSPNSGRAYEQYF. The CDR3 coding sequence is TGTGCCAGCAGTCCCAATAGCGGGAGGGCCTACGAGCAGTACTTC. The gene calls are TRBV6-5 and TRBJ2-7; 11 bases align to TRBD2. The CDR3 length is 15 residues. Germline V gene sequence: CDR1 MNHEY, CDR2 SVGAGI. V lost 5 bases and J lost 2; bases outside the gene matches: 5.

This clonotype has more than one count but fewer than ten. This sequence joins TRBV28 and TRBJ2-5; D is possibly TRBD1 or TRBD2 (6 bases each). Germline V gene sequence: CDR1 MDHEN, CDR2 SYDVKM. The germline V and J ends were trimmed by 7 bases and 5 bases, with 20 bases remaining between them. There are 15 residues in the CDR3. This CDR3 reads CASIGRGDFKETQYF. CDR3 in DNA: TGTGCCAGCATCGGTAGGGGGGACTTTAAGGAGACCCAGTACTTC.

DNA for the CDR3: TGTGCCAGCAGCAACAGACCGGGACAGAAGATGACTGAAGCTTTCTTT. Amino acid sequence: CASSNRPGQKMTEAFF. The chain has TRBV6-2 or TRBV6-3 and TRBJ1-1, with 7 positions matching TRBD1. Germline V gives CDR1 MNHEY, CDR2 SVGEGT. The CDR3 sequence is 16 residues long. Trimming removed 6 bases from V and 5 bases from J; junction bases left unmatched: 15.

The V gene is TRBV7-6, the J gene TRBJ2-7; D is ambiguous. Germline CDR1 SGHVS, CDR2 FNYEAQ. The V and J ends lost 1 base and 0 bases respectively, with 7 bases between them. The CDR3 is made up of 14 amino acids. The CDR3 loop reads CASSLEDDSYEQYF. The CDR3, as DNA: TGTGCCAGCAGCTTAGAAGACGACTCCTACGAGCAGTACTTC.